This T cell receptor beta chain was captured by sequencing in a study of OX40 agonist ivuxolimab in advanced cancers. The CDR3 consists of 16 residues. CDR1 and CDR2 (germline): SGDLS, YYNGEE. The V gene end was trimmed by 2 bases and the J gene end by 5 bases; junction bases not matched to a gene: 9. Comment on this clone: Its antigen is still unknown.

Overall study results and limits: Averaged across samples, CD8+ T cells carried more expanded clones than CD4+ did.

TCRdb's table, derived via immunoSEQ multiplex PCR, lists solely in-frame clones and lacks some. The sample lists just under 20,000 clones, about four fifths occurring once. Cycle 7 day 1, cycle 4 day 1, and baseline were the timepoints at which blood was sampled. The sequence was collected from an adult with an advanced solid tumor such as melanoma, head and neck, liver or kidney cancer. The material sequenced was CD4+ or CD8+ T cells sorted from blood, taken in a trial of the OX40 agonist ivuxolimab. This chain uses TRBV9 with TRBJ1-2; 10 bases fit TRBD1. Written as DNA, the CDR3 is TGTGCCAGCAGCGTGTCCGGGACAGGGGAGGTTTATGGCTACACCTTC. Its protein is CASSVSGTGEVYGYTF.